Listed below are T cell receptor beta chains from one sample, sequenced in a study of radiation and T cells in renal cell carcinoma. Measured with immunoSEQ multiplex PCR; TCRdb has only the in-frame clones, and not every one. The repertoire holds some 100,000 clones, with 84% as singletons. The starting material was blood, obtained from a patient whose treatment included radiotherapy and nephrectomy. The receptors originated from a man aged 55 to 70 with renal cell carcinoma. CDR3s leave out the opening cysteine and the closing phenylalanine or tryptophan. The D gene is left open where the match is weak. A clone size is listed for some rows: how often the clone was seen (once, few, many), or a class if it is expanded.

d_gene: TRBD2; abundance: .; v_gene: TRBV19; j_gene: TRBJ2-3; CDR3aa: ASSASGSNTDTQY
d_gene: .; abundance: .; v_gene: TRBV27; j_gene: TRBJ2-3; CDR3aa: ASSFLRGDTQY
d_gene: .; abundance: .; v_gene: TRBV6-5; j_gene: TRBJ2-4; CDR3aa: ASSYTTALAKNIQY
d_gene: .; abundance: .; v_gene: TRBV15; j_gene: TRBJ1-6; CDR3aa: ATSRDGGSYNSPLH
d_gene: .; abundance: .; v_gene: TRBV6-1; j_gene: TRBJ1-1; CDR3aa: ASSEQGGRTEAF
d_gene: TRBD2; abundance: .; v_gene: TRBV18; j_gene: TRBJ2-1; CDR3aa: ASSETSPNEQF
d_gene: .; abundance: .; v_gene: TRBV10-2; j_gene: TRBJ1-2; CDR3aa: ATWTSRYGYT
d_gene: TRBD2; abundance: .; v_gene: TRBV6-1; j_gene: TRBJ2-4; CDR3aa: ASTMLAGKNIQY
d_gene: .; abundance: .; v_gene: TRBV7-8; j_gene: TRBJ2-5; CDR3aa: ASSLGKETQY
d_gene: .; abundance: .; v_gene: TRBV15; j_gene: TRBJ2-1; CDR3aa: ATSRDLGASYNEQF
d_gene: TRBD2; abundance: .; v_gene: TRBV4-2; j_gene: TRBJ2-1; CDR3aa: ASSQDPSGDNEQF
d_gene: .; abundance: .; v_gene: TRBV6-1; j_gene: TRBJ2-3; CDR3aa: ASSGQLSTDTQY
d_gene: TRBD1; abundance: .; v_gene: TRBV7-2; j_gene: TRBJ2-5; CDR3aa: ASSWDRGQETQY
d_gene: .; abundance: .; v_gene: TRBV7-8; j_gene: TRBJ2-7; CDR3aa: ASSLAPSPGEQY
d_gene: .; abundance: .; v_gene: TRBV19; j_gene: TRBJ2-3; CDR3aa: ASSISGGDTQY
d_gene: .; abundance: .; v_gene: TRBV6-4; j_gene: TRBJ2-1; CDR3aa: ASSDSEGLPYNEQF
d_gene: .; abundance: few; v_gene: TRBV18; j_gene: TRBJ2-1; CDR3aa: ASSGGLDYNEQF
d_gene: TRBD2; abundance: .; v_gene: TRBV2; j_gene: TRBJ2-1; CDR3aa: ASRKELAGPNEQF
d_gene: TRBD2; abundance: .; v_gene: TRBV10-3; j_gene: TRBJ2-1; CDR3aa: AAATGLAGGNEQF
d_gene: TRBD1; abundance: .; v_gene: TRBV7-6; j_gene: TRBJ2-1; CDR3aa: ASSLTGDEQF
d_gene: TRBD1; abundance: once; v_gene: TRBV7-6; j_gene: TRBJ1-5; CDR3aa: ASSLSTGQWGNQPQH
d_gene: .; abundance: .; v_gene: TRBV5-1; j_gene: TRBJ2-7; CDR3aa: ASSLAAAYEQY
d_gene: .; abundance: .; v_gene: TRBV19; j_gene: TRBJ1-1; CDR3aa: ASNSRVVTEAF
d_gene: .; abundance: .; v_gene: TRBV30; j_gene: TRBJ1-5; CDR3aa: AWNSGRTFQGDGVGQPQH
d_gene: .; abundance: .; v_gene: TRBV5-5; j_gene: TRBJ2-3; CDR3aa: ASQRGFSTDTQY
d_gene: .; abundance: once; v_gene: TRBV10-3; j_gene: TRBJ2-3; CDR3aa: AISEVEDTQY
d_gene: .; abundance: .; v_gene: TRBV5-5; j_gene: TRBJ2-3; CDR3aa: ASSTSRRTSTDTQY
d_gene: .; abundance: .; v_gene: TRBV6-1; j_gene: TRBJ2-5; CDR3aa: ASRGPGEETQY
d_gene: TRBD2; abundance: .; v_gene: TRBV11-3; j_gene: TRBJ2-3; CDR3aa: ASSLGQPGLAGGEADTQY
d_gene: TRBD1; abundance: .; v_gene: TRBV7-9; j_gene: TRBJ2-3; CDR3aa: ASSPRRTGEGGTQY
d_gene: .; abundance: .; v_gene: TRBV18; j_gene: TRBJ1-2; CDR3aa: ASSPGIEGYGYT